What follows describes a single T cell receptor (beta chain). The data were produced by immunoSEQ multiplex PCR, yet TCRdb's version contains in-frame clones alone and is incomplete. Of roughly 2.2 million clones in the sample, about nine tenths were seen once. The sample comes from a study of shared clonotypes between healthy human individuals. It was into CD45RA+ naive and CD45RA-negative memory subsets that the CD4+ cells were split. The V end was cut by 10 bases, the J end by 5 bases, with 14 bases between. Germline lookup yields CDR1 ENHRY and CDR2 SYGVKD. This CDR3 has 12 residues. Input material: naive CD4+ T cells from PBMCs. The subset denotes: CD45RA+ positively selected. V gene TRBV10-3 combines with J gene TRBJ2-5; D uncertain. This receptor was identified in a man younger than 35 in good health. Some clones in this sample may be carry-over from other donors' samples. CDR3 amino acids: CATGPGLETQYF. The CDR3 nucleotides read TGTGCCACCGGACCGGGTTTGGAGACCCAGTACTTC.